This is a list of T cell receptor beta chains from one sample in a study of blood T cells in healthy people across ages. TCRdb itself ran the 5' RACE reads through MiXCR, one entry per CDR3 protein. The sample lists about 1.8 million distinct CDR3 sequences, roughly 52% seen once, with roughly 2.1% in the top ten. The specimen sequenced was blood. These receptors all stem from a woman between 40 and 55 years old in good health. Each CDR3 is given without its conserved first and last residue. Fields, in order: V gene, D gene, CDR3 protein. The D gene is left open where the match is weak.

v_gene: TRBV20-1
d_gene: NA
CDR3aa: SARGQPFGYT

v_gene: TRBV6-2/TRBV6-3
d_gene: TRBD2
CDR3aa: ASSRLAGATDTQY

v_gene: TRBV18
d_gene: NA
CDR3aa: ASFMGGMNEQF

v_gene: TRBV29-1
d_gene: TRBD2
CDR3aa: SVRGGGGGKIYEQF

v_gene: TRBV11-2
d_gene: NA
CDR3aa: ASSPLAKGYEQF

v_gene: TRBV29-1
d_gene: NA
CDR3aa: SAASRGADTEAF

v_gene: TRBV5-1
d_gene: NA
CDR3aa: ASSLWQPGTDTQY

v_gene: TRBV6-6
d_gene: NA
CDR3aa: ASTTDQPRGYT

v_gene: TRBV2
d_gene: NA
CDR3aa: ASRGLGSYNEQF

v_gene: TRBV6-5
d_gene: NA
CDR3aa: ASSAAFGVIQY

v_gene: TRBV6-5
d_gene: TRBD1
CDR3aa: ASSYAGTGLQETQY

v_gene: TRBV4-2
d_gene: NA
CDR3aa: ASSQDLSINEQF

v_gene: TRBV4-3
d_gene: NA
CDR3aa: ASSQERSSSYEQY

v_gene: TRBV12-3/TRBV12-4
d_gene: NA
CDR3aa: ASSLGQAAGKTQY

v_gene: TRBV5-5
d_gene: TRBD1
CDR3aa: ASSFLTGNSEKLF

v_gene: TRBV21-1
d_gene: NA
CDR3aa: ASSKQGHVFIAF

v_gene: TRBV6-2/TRBV6-3
d_gene: NA
CDR3aa: AVKERGNTEAF

v_gene: TRBV28
d_gene: TRBD1
CDR3aa: ASRGQGFPKQY

v_gene: TRBV3-1
d_gene: TRBD1
CDR3aa: ASSQGQGAREQY

v_gene: TRBV9
d_gene: NA
CDR3aa: ASSAPLGLTDTQY

v_gene: TRBV3-1
d_gene: TRBD2
CDR3aa: ASSQGAGGLSNEQF

v_gene: TRBV7-6
d_gene: NA
CDR3aa: ASSFAGRETQY

v_gene: TRBV15
d_gene: NA
CDR3aa: ATTGGTEQY

v_gene: TRBV9
d_gene: TRBD2
CDR3aa: ASSVLLGTRRDTGELF

v_gene: TRBV10-3
d_gene: NA
CDR3aa: AINIEETQY

v_gene: TRBV7-2
d_gene: NA
CDR3aa: ASSLGINNQPQH

v_gene: TRBV4-3
d_gene: NA
CDR3aa: ASSTRDDEQF

v_gene: TRBV7-2
d_gene: TRBD2
CDR3aa: ASSTILAGGETQY

v_gene: TRBV5-1
d_gene: TRBD2
CDR3aa: ASSLQRGLNTGELF

v_gene: TRBV20-1
d_gene: NA
CDR3aa: SARDPKGANYGYT

v_gene: TRBV29-1
d_gene: TRBD1
CDR3aa: SAIGGTGTGSVDTQY

v_gene: TRBV29-1
d_gene: NA
CDR3aa: SVVMVKRGREQY

v_gene: TRBV11-3
d_gene: NA
CDR3aa: ASSTGGPRIYNEQY

v_gene: TRBV4-1
d_gene: NA
CDR3aa: ASSQRPGSSYNEQF

v_gene: TRBV29-1
d_gene: NA
CDR3aa: SALPPGRPTGELF

v_gene: TRBV20-1
d_gene: NA
CDR3aa: SAIGFRQGGNQETQY

v_gene: TRBV28
d_gene: TRBD1
CDR3aa: ARTGVSPYEQY

v_gene: TRBV7-2
d_gene: NA
CDR3aa: ASSLEVINSGEQY

v_gene: TRBV3-1
d_gene: TRBD1
CDR3aa: ASSQDPTGGGNSPLH

v_gene: TRBV27
d_gene: NA
CDR3aa: ASSSDWGNEQF

v_gene: TRBV5-1
d_gene: TRBD2
CDR3aa: ASGEGTEFPDTQY

v_gene: TRBV28
d_gene: NA
CDR3aa: ASSLLSDFGGETQY

v_gene: TRBV20-1
d_gene: NA
CDR3aa: SARERARENQPQH

v_gene: TRBV7-2
d_gene: TRBD2
CDR3aa: ASSSNRRGNTYEQY

v_gene: TRBV12-3/TRBV12-4
d_gene: NA
CDR3aa: ASSPRRDADIQETQY

v_gene: TRBV7-2
d_gene: NA
CDR3aa: ASSPGVSSTDTQY

v_gene: TRBV4-3
d_gene: NA
CDR3aa: ASSQVMFVSVNEQF

v_gene: TRBV7-2
d_gene: TRBD2
CDR3aa: ASGLAGNTDTQY

v_gene: TRBV5-1
d_gene: NA
CDR3aa: ASSLDTSEETQY

v_gene: TRBV7-2
d_gene: TRBD1
CDR3aa: ASSKTYRTGGENTEAF